This T cell receptor (beta chain) was profiled in a study of B cell selection in AIRE deficiency. A note on this clone: Its antigen is currently unknown.

Study-level findings and limits: Healthy Tconv contained around two fifths of shared healthy Treg sequences; only TCRbeta sequenced. Shared Treg sequences had shorter CDR3s, biased toward rearrangements with few non-templated insertions. Healthy donors alone shared approximately 30% of approximately 3,500 Treg sequences; patients alone approximately 9.1%.

The V gene's germline CDR1 is DFQATT and CDR2 SNEGSKA (reference sequence). The CDR3 spans 11 residues. V lost 1 base and J lost 8, with 8 bases in between. The regulatory T cell sort gate was CD4+CD25hiCD127low/negative. Original handling: About 53,000 patient and some 97,000 healthy donor TCRbeta sequences came from Tregs. Produced via immunoSEQ multiplex PCR; TCRdb's table is partial and in-frame only. That table is the source of V, J and clone size, and D and trimming were worked out from the DNA. The data contain 20,000 to 25,000 clones, about 94% of them singletons. The rearrangement links TRBV20-1 to TRBJ1-2, with D hard to call. The sequence was obtained from a human donor with AIRE deficiency. The sample consisted of Tregs sorted from PBMCs. The CDR3 reads CSARAGGGYTF. For the CDR3, the DNA is TGCAGTGCTAGAGCAGGTGGCGGCTACACCTTC.